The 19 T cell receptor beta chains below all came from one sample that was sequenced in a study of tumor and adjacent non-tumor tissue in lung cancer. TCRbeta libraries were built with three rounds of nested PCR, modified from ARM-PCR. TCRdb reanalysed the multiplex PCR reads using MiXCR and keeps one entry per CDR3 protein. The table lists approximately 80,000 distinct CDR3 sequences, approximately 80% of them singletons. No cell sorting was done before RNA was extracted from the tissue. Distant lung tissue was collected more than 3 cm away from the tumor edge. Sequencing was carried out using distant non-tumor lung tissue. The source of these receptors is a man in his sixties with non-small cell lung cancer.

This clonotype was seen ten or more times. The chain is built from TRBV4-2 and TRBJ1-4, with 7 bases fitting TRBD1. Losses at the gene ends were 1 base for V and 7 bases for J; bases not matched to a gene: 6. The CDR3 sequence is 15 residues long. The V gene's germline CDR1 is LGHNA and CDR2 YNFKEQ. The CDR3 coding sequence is TGTGCCAGCAGCCAAGGTGACAGGGATCGTGAAAAACTGTTTTTT. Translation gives CASSQGDRDREKLFF.

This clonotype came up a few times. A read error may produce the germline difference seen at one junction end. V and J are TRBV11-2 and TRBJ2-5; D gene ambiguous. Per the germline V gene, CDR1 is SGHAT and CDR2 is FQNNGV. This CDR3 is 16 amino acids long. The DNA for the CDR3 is TGTGCCAGGAGCTCCACAATGGTGGAGCCAAAGGAGACCCAGTACTTC. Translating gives CARSSTMVEPKETQYF.

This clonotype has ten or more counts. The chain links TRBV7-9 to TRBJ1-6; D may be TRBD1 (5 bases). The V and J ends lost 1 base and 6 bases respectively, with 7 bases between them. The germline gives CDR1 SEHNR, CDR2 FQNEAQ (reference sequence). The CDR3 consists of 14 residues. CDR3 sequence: CASSLEGFNSPLHF. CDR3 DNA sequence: TGTGCCAGCAGCTTAGAGGGGTTTAATTCACCCCTCCACTTT.

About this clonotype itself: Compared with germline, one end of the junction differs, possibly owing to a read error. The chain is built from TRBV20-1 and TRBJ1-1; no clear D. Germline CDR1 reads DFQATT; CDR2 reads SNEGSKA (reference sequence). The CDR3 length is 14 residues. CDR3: CSARDPDSYSEALF. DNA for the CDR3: TGCAGTGCTAGAGATCCGGATTCGTACAGTGAAGCTTTATTT.

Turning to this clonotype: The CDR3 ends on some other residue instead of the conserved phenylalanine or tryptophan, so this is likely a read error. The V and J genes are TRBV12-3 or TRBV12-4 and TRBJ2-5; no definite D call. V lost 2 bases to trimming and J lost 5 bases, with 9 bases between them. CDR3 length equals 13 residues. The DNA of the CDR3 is TGTGCCAGCAGTTTAAGCCCAGCGGAGACCCAGTACTTA. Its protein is CASSLSPAETQYL.

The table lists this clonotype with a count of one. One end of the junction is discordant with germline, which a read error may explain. CDR3 coding DNA: TGTGCCTGCAGTCCCCGCCGCGGGGCGGATCAGCTTCAACATTTT. Residues: CACSPRRGADQLQHF. J is TRBJ1-5 and V is TRBV28; D is possibly TRBD1 (5 bases). Germline CDR1 and CDR2: MDHEN and SYDVKM. This CDR3 is built from 15 residues.

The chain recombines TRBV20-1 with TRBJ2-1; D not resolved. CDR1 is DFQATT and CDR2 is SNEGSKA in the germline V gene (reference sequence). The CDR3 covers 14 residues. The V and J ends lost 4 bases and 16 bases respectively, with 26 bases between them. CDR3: CSANRPGIDNDQFF. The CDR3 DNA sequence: TGCAGTGCTAACCGACCGGGTATCGACAATGATCAATTCTTC.

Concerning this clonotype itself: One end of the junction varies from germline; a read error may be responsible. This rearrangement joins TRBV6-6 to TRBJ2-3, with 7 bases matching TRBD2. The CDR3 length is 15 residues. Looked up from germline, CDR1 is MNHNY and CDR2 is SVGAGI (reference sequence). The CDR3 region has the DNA TGTGCCAGCAGCTACTCAGCGGGACTAAGGGATACGCAGTATTTT. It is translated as CASSYSAGLRDTQYF.

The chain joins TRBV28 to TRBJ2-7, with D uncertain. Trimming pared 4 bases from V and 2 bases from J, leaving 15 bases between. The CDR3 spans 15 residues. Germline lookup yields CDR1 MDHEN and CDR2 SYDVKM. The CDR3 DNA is TGTGCCAGCAGTTGGCCGTGGCTGGGAACCTACGAGCAGTACTTC. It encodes CASSWPWLGTYEQYF.

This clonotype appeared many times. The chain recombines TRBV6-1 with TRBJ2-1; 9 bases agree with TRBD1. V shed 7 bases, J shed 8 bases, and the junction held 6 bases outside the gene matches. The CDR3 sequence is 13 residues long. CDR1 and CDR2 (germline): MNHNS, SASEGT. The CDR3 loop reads CASTRDRDDEQFF. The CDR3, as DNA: TGTGCCAGCACCCGGGACAGGGACGATGAGCAGTTCTTC.

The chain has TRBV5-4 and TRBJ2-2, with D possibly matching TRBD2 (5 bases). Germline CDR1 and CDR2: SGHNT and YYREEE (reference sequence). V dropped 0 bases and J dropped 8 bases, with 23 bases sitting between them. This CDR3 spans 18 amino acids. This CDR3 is CASSLDGQRQTSTGELFF. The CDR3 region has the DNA TGTGCCAGCAGCTTGGATGGTCAGCGGCAAACGAGCACAGGGGAGCTGTTTTTT. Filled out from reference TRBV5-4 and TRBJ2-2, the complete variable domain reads ETGVTQSPTHLIKTRGQQVTLRCSSQSGHNTVSWYQQALGQGPQFIFQYYREEENGRGNFPPRFSGLQFPNYSSELNVNALELDDSALYLCASSLDGQRQTSTGELFFGEGSRLTVL.

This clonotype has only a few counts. The CDR3 loop reads CASSQETSTGEQFF. CDR3 nucleotide sequence: TGCGCCAGCAGCCAAGAAACGAGTACCGGTGAGCAGTTCTTC. The V gene is TRBV4-1, the J gene TRBJ2-1; no clear D gene. Germline loops: CDR1 MGHRA, CDR2 YSYEKL. This CDR3 contains 14 residues. V was clipped by 0 bases and J by 9 bases, with 12 bases between them.

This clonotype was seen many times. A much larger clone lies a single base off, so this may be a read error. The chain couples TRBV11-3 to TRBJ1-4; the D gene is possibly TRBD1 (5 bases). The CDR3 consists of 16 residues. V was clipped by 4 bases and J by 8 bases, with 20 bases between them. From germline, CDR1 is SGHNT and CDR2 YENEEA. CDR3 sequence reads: CASSSDLTRVEEKLFF. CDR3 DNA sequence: TGTGCCAGCAGCTCAGATCTAACCAGGGTAGAAGAAAAACTGTTTTTT.

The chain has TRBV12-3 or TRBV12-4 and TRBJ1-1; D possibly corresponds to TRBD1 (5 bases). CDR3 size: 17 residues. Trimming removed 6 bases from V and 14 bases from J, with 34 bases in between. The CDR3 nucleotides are TGTGCCAGCAGCATAACTACGACAGTGGGCATGAACACTGATGCCTTCTTT. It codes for CASSITTTVGMNTDAFF.

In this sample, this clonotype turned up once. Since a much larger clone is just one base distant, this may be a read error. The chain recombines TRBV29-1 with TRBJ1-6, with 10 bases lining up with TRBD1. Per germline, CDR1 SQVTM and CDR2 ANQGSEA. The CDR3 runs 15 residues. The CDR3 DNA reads TGCAGCGCCAACTTTGGGACAGGGGTTCGTTCACCCCTCAACTTT. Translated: CSANFGTGVRSPLNF.

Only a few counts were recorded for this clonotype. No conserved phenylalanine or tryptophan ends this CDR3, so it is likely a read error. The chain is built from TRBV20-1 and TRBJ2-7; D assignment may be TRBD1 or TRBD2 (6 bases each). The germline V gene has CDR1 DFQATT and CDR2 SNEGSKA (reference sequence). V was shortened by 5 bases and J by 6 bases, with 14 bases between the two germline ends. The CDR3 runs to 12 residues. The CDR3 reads CSARGPGVEQYL. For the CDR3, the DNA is TGCAGTGCTCGGGGGCCTGGCGTCGAGCAGTACCTC.

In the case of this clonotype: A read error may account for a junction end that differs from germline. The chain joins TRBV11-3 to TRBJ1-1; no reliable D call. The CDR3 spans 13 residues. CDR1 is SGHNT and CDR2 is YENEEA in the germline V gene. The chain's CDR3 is CASSFQLNAEAFF. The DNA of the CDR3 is TGTGCTAGCAGCTTTCAGTTGAACGCTGAAGCTTTCTTT.

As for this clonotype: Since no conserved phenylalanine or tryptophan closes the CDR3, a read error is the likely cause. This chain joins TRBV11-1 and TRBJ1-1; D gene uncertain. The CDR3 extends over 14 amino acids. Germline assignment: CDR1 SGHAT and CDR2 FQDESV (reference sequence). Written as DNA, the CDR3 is TGTGCCAGCAGCTTTCTCGCGGGCAACACTGACGCTTTCGTT. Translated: CASSFLAGNTDAFV.

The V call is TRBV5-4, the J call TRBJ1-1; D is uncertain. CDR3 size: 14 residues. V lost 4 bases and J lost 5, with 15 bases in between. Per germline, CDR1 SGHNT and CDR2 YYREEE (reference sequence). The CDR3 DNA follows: TGTGCCAGCAGCGCTACAGAGGTGCATACTGAAGCTTTCTTT. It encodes CASSATEVHTEAFF.